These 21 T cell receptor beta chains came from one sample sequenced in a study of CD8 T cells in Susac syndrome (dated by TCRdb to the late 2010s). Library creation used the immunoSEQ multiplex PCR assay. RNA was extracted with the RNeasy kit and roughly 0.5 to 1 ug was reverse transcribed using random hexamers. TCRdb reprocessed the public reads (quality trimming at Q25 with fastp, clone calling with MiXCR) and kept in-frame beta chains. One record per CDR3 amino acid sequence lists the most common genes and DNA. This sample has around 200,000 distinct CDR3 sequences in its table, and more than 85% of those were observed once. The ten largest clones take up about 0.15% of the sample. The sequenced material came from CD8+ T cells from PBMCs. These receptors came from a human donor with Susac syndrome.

The CDR3 protein is CAIPPTGWGYTGELFF. The DNA for the CDR3 is TGTGCCATTCCCCCGACCGGGTGGGGATACACCGGGGAGCTGTTTTTT. The V and J genes are TRBV7-9 and TRBJ2-2; D is uncertain. V was cut by 10 bases and J by 3 bases, with 21 bases left in between. The V gene's germline CDR1 is SEHNR and CDR2 FQNEAQ (reference sequence). CDR3 length: 16 amino acids.

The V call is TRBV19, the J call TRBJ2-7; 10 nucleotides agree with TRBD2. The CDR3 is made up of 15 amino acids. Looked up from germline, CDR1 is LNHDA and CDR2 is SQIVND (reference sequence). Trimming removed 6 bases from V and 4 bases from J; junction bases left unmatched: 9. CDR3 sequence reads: CASRKQASGSYEQYF. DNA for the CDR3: TGTGCCAGTAGGAAACAGGCTAGCGGGAGTTACGAGCAGTACTTC.

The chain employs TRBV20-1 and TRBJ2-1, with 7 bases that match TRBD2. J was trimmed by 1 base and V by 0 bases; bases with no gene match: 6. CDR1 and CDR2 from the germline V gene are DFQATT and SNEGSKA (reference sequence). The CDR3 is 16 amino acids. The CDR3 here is CSARDRDYSSYNEQFF. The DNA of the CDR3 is TGCAGTGCTAGAGACCGGGACTACTCTTCCTACAATGAGCAGTTCTTC.

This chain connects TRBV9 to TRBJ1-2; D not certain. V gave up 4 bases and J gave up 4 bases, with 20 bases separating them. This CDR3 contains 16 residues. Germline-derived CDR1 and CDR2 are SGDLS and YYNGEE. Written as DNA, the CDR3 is TGTGCCAGCAGCCCCAATGACCGTAACTCACGCTATGGCTACACCTTC. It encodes CASSPNDRNSRYGYTF.

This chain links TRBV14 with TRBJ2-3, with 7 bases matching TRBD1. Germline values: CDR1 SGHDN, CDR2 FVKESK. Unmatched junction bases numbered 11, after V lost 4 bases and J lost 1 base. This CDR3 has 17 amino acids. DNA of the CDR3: TGTGCCAGCAGCCCCGAAACCACAGGGGCTCGCACAGATACGCAGTATTTT. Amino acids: CASSPETTGARTDTQYF.

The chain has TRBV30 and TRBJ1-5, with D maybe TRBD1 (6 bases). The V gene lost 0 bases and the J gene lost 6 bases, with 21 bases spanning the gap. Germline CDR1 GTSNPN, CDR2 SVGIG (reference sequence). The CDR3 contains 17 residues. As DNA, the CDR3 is TGTGCCTGGAGTGTAAACAGGGTAGAAGCCAGCGGTCAGCCCCAGCATTTT. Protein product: CAWSVNRVEASGQPQHF. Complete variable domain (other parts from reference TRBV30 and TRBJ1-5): SQTIHQWPATLVQPVGSPLSLECTVEGTSNPNLYWYRQAAGRGLQLLFYSVGIGQISSEVPQNLSASRPQDRQFILSSKKLLLSDSGFYLCAWSVNRVEASGQPQHFGDGTRLSIL.

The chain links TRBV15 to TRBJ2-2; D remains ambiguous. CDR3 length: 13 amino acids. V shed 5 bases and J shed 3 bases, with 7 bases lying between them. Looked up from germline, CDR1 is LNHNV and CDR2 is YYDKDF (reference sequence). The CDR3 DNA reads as TGTGCCACCAGCTATCAGTACACCGGGGAGCTGTTTTTT. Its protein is CATSYQYTGELFF.

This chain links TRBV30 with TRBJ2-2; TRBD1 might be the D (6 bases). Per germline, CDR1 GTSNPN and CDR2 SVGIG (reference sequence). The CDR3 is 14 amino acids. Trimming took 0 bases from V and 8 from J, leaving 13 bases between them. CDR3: CAWSVPGVPGELFF. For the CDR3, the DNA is TGTGCCTGGAGTGTCCCAGGGGTTCCTGGGGAGCTGTTTTTT.

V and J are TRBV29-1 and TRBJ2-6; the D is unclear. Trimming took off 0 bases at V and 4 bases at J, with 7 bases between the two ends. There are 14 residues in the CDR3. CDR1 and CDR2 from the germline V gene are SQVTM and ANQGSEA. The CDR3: CSVEDSAGANVLTF. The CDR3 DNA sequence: TGCAGCGTTGAAGACTCGGCGGGGGCCAACGTCCTGACTTTC.

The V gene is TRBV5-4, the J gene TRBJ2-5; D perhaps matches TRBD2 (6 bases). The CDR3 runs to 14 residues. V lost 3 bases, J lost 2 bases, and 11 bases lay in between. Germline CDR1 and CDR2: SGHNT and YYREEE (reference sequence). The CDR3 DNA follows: TGTGCCAGCAGCTCGGGACTGCAACAAGAGACCCAGTACTTC. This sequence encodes CASSSGLQQETQYF. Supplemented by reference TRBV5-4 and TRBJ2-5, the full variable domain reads ETGVTQSPTHLIKTRGQQVTLRCSSQSGHNTVSWYQQALGQGPQFIFQYYREEENGRGNFPPRFSGLQFPNYSSELNVNALELDDSALYLCASSSGLQQETQYFGPGTRLLVL.

Written as DNA, the CDR3 is TGCGCCAGCAGCGAAGAAGGACAGGGGATTATTGAGCAGTTCTTC. It codes for CASSEEGQGIIEQFF. V is TRBV5-1 and J is TRBJ2-1; the match to TRBD1 covers 9 bases. This CDR3 has 15 residues. The V gene end was trimmed by 4 bases and the J gene end by 9 bases; junction bases not matched to a gene: 11. The germline V gene encodes CDR1 SGHRS and CDR2 YFSETQ.

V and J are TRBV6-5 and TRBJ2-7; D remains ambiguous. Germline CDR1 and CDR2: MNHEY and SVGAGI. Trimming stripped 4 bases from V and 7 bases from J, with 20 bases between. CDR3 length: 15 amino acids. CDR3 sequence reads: CASSSPSRGPEEQYF. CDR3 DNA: TGTGCCAGCAGTTCCCCTAGTCGAGGCCCAGAGGAGCAGTACTTC.

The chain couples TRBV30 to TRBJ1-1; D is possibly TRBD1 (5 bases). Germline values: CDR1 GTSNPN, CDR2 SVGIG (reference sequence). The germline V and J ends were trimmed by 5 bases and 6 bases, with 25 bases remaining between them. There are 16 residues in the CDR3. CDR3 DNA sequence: TGTGCCTGGGTTGAGGGGTCGGCGATACCGGGGGCTGAAGCTTTCTTT. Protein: CAWVEGSAIPGAEAFF.

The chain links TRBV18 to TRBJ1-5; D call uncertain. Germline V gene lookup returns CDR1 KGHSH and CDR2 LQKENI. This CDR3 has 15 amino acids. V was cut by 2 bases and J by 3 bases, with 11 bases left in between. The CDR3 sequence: CASSPSTALNQPQHF. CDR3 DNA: TGTGCCAGCTCACCAAGTACAGCTCTCAATCAGCCCCAGCATTTT.

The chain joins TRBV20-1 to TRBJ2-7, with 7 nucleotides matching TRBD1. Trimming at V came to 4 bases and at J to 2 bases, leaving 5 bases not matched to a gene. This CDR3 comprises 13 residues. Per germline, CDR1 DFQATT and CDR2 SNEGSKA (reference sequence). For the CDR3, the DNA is TGCAGTGCTACCGGGACAGATACCTACGAGCAGTACTTC. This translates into CSATGTDTYEQYF.

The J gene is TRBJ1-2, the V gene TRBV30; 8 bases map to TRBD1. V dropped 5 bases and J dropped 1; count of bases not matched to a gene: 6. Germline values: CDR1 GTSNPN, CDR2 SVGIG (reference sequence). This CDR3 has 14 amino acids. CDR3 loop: CAWAVGQGNYGYTF. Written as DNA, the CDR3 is TGTGCCTGGGCCGTCGGACAGGGTAACTATGGCTACACCTTC.

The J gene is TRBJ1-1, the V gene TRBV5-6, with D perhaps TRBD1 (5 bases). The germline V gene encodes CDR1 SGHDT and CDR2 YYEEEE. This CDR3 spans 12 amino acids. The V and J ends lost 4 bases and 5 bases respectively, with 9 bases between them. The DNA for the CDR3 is TGTGCCAGCAGCCGGGGCTCTACTGAAGCTTTCTTT. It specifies CASSRGSTEAFF.

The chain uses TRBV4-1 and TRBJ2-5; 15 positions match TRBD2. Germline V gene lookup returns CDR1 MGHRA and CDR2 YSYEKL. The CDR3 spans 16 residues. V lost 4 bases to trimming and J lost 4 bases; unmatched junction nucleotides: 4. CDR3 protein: CASSRRTSGGVETQYF. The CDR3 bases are TGCGCCAGCAGCCGCCGGACTAGCGGGGGGGTAGAGACCCAGTACTTC.

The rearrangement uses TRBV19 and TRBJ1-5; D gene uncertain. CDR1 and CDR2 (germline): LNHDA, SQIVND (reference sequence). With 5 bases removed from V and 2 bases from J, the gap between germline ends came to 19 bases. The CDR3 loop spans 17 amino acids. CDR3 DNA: TGTGCCAGTAGTCCTTCGGGTTTGTCCGTTGGCAATCAGCCCCAGCATTTT. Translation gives CASSPSGLSVGNQPQHF. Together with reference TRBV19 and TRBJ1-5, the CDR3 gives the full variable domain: DGGITQSPKYLFRKEGQNVTLSCEQNLNHDAMYWYRQDPGQGLRLIYYSQIVNDFQKGDIAEGYSVSREKKESFPLTVTSAQKNPTAFYLCASSPSGLSVGNQPQHFGDGTRLSIL.

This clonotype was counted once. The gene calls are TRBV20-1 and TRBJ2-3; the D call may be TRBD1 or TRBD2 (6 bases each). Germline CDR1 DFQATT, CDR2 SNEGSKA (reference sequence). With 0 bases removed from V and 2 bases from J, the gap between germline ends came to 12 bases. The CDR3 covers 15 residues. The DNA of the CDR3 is TGCAGTGCTAGAGAAAAGGGGGGCGCCACAGATACGCAGTATTTT. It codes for CSAREKGGATDTQYF.

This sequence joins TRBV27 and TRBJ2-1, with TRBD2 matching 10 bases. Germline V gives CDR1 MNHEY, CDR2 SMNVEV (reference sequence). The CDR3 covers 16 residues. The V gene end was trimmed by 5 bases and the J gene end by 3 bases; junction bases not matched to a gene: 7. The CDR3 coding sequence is TGTGCCAGCAGTGATTCTAGCGGGAGTAGCTACAATGAGCAGTTCTTC. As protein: CASSDSSGSSYNEQFF.